This entry lists 21 T cell receptor beta chains sequenced from one sample in a study of Graves' ophthalmopathy and Graves' hyperthyroidism. Amplified TCR beta CDR3 regions were obtained using RNA transcripts as template. Second-round multiplex PCR came after a first-round RT-PCR that employed HTBI primers. TCRdb itself ran the multiplex PCR reads through MiXCR, one entry per CDR3 protein. Of approximately 1.2 million distinct CDR3 sequences in the sample, about two fifths were seen once. The sequencing input was peripheral blood or thyroid tissue (not recorded which). Receptor source: an adult man with Graves' hyperthyroidism.

This sequence joins TRBV11-2 and TRBJ2-7; D is possibly TRBD2 (6 bases). Germline lookup yields CDR1 SGHAT and CDR2 FQNNGV. This CDR3 has 17 residues. V was clipped by 5 bases and J by 4 bases, with 24 bases between them. As DNA, the CDR3 is TGTGCCAGCAGCCCACGGAGGGGCCCTTCGGGAGATTACGAGCAGTACTTC. This sequence encodes CASSPRRGPSGDYEQYF.

This clonotype appeared a few times. J is TRBJ1-4 and V is TRBV6-5, with 7 bases identical to TRBD1. V dropped 8 bases and J dropped 8; count of bases not matched to a gene: 11. Germline V gene sequence: CDR1 MNHEY, CDR2 SVGAGI. This CDR3 spans 14 amino acids. DNA of the CDR3: TGTGCCAGCTCCCCCGGGACAGCACCCGAAAAACTGTTTTTT. Amino acid sequence: CASSPGTAPEKLFF.

The rearrangement links TRBV29-1 to TRBJ2-2, with D perhaps matching TRBD1 or TRBD2 (5 bases each). This CDR3 comprises 12 residues. V was cut by 4 bases and J by 6 bases, with 9 bases left in between. Germline V gene sequence: CDR1 SQVTM, CDR2 ANQGSEA. DNA for the CDR3: TGCAGCGTTGTCGGGGCTGCCGGGGAGCTGTTTTTT. Encoded protein: CSVVGAAGELFF.

This clonotype was found many times. The chain uses TRBV7-8 and TRBJ2-7; 9 bases line up with TRBD2. The CDR3 length is 16 residues. Trimming took 2 bases from V and 2 from J; bases not matched to a gene: 7. Germline V CDR1 and CDR2: SGHVS, FQNEAQ. CDR3 bases: TGTGCCAGCAGCTTACTCCCTAGCGGGATGACCTACGAGCAGTACTTC. Its protein is CASSLLPSGMTYEQYF.

The sample holds a few counts of this clonotype. The chain joins TRBV4-3 to TRBJ2-2; TRBD2 is a possible D gene (5 bases). The CDR3 covers 16 residues. Germline lookup yields CDR1 LGHNA and CDR2 YSLEER. V dropped 3 bases and J dropped 7 bases, with 18 bases sitting between them. CDR3 residues: CASSQDPLAPGGELFF. The DNA for the CDR3 is TGCGCCAGCAGCCAGGATCCCCTAGCCCCTGGCGGGGAGCTGTTTTTT.

V usage is TRBV10-3 and J usage is TRBJ2-1, with no clear D. The CDR3 is made up of 13 amino acids. V lost 6 bases and J 0 bases, leaving 6 bases between the germline ends. CDR1 is ENHRY and CDR2 is SYGVKD in the germline V gene. CDR3 in DNA: TGTGCCATCAGGTGGAGCTCCTACAATGAGCAGTTCTTC. It yields the protein CAIRWSSYNEQFF.

This clonotype was observed a few times. The chain couples TRBV7-2 to TRBJ2-7, with TRBD1 matching 7 bases. Per the germline V gene, CDR1 is SGHTA and CDR2 is FQGNSA. V shed 2 bases, J shed 7 bases, and the junction held 8 bases outside the gene matches. This CDR3 has 14 amino acids. CDR3 nucleotide sequence: TGTGCCAGCAGCTTAAAACAGGGGCCATGGGAGCAGTACTTC. Translating it yields CASSLKQGPWEQYF.

This clonotype has ten or more counts. V gene TRBV15 combines with J gene TRBJ2-7, with TRBD2 as a possible D gene (6 bases). Trimming stripped 0 bases from V and 8 bases from J, with 11 bases between. The germline V gene has CDR1 LNHNV and CDR2 YYDKDF (reference sequence). CDR3 length equals 13 residues. For the CDR3, the DNA is TGTGCCACCAGCAGAGATGGAGGGTACAAGCAGTACTTC. Protein product: CATSRDGGYKQYF. Based on the CDR3 plus reference TRBV15 and TRBJ2-7, the full variable domain is DAMVIQNPRYQVTQFGKPVTLSCSQTLNHNVMYWYQQKSSQAPKLLFHYYDKDFNNEADTPDNFQSRRPNTSFCFLDIRSPGLGDTAMYLCATSRDGGYKQYFGPGTRLTVT.

This chain uses TRBV25-1 with TRBJ2-7; no reliable D call. V gave up 5 bases and J gave up 6 bases, with 26 bases separating them. Germline CDR1 and CDR2: MGHDK and SYGVNS. CDR3 length: 17 residues. This chain's CDR3 is CASSPHASSLEGGEQYF. For the CDR3, the DNA is TGTGCCAGCAGTCCCCATGCCAGCAGCTTGGAAGGCGGCGAGCAGTACTTC.

This clonotype has just one count. This sequence may be a read error, since a much larger clone differs from it by one base. The chain has TRBV25-1 and TRBJ1-2, with D unclear. The germline gives CDR1 MGHDK, CDR2 SYGVNS. This CDR3 spans 13 amino acids. The CDR3 region is CASTAVLTSGCTF. The CDR3 DNA reads TGTGCCAGCACTGCGGTCCTCACCAGTGGCTGCACCTTC.

On this clonotype itself: A much bigger clone sits one base away, suggesting this may be a read error. Lacking the conserved final phenylalanine or tryptophan, this CDR3 likely reflects a read error. The V gene is TRBV7-9, the J gene TRBJ1-2; a weak D match, TRBD1 (6 bases). The CDR3 loop spans 16 amino acids. Germline V gene sequence: CDR1 SEHNR, CDR2 FQNEAQ (reference sequence). Trimming cost V 4 bases and J 2 bases, with 17 bases left between them. CDR3 coding DNA: TGTGCCAGCAGCTCGATACAGGGAGAGGTCAACTATGGCTACACCCTC. Translating it yields CASSSIQGEVNYGYTL.

Many counts were recorded for this clonotype. The chain carries TRBV13 and TRBJ1-6; no firm D call. Trimming cost V 2 bases and J 9 bases, with 11 bases left between them. Germline assignment: CDR1 PRHDT and CDR2 FYEKMQ (reference sequence). CDR3 size: 14 residues. CDR3 amino acids: CASSLFGSSSPLHF. The CDR3 coding sequence is TGTGCCAGCAGCTTATTTGGGAGTAGTTCACCCCTCCACTTT. Filled out from reference TRBV13 and TRBJ1-6, the complete variable domain reads AAGVIQSPRHLIKEKRETATLKCYPIPRHDTVYWYQQGPGQDPQFLISFYEKMQSDKGSIPDRFSAQQFSDYHSELNMSSLELGDSALYFCASSLFGSSSPLHFGNGTRLTVT.

A few counts support this clonotype. V gene TRBV30 combines with J gene TRBJ1-2; no reliable D call. The V and J ends lost 2 bases and 7 bases respectively, with 11 bases between them. Germline lookup yields CDR1 GTSNPN and CDR2 SVGIG (reference sequence). CDR3 length: 12 amino acids. CDR3 coding DNA: TGTGCCTGGAGTACACCGGCAGGTGGCTACACCTTC. This translates into CAWSTPAGGYTF.

This clonotype was picked up a small number of times. The V call is TRBV29-1, the J call TRBJ1-4, with a weak D call TRBD1 (6 bases). Germline V CDR1 and CDR2: SQVTM, ANQGSEA. There are 13 residues in the CDR3. V was shortened by 5 bases and J by 7 bases, with 14 bases between the two germline ends. CDR3 nucleotides: TGCAGCGTTTCGGGGGCAAGGGGTGAAAAACTGTTTTTT. Protein product: CSVSGARGEKLFF.

This clonotype occurred many times. The rearrangement joins TRBV2 to TRBJ1-5; D gene ambiguous. Germline lookup yields CDR1 SNHLY and CDR2 FYNNEI. V gave up 8 bases and J gave up 5 bases, with 10 bases separating them. The CDR3 consists of 12 residues. CDR3 protein: CASRGSDQPQHF. The CDR3 DNA follows: TGTGCCAGCCGGGGTTCTGATCAGCCCCAGCATTTT. Full variable domain (outside the CDR3, taken from reference TRBV2 and TRBJ1-5): EPEVTQTPSHQVTQMGQEVILRCVPISNHLYFYWYRQILGQKVEFLVSFYNNEISEKSEIFDDQFSVERPDGSNFTLKIRSTKLEDSAMYFCASRGSDQPQHFGDGTRLSIL.

This clonotype was counted between two and nine times. This chain connects TRBV7-9 to TRBJ1-1, with a weak D call TRBD1 (5 bases). The V end lost 5 bases, the J end lost 1 base, and 17 bases lay between the germline ends. The germline gives CDR1 SEHNR, CDR2 FQNEAQ (reference sequence). CDR3 length equals 16 residues. This chain's CDR3 is CASSITPGTENTEAFF. The CDR3, as DNA: TGTGCCAGCAGCATTACACCCGGGACGGAGAACACTGAAGCTTTCTTT.

The sample holds one count of this clonotype. The J gene is TRBJ2-6, the V gene TRBV10-3; the match to TRBD1 covers 7 bases. Germline-derived CDR1 and CDR2 are ENHRY and SYGVKD. This CDR3 contains 15 residues. Germline trimming cut 10 bases from V and 0 bases from J; bases unmatched to any gene: 6. The CDR3 bases are TGTGCCACCGGGACAGCTCCCTCTGGGGCCAACGTCCTGACTTTC. This codes for CATGTAPSGANVLTF.

This chain joins TRBV7-9 and TRBJ1-5; tentative D call: TRBD1 (6 bases). The germline V gene encodes CDR1 SEHNR and CDR2 FQNEAQ (reference sequence). Trimming pared 5 bases from V and 7 bases from J, leaving 15 bases between. This CDR3 contains 14 residues. DNA for the CDR3: TGTGCCAGCAGCGCGGGACAAACCCGGCAGCCCCAGCATTTT. This gives the protein CASSAGQTRQPQHF.

This chain joins TRBV6-6 and TRBJ2-7, with TRBD2 as a possible D gene (5 bases). The length of the CDR3 is 12 residues. Germline CDR1 reads MNHNY; CDR2 reads SVGAGI (reference sequence). V lost 8 bases and J 6 bases, leaving 14 bases between the germline ends. The CDR3 spells CASGPGSGEQYF. As DNA, the CDR3 is TGTGCCAGCGGCCCGGGAAGTGGCGAGCAGTACTTC.

A few counts support this clonotype. The chain is built from TRBV6-5 and TRBJ1-6; 11 nucleotides match TRBD1. The CDR3 consists of 17 residues. The V gene end was trimmed by 6 bases and the J gene end by 2 bases; junction bases not matched to a gene: 6. Germline loops: CDR1 MNHEY, CDR2 SVGAGI. DNA for the CDR3: TGTGCCAGCAGGGATGGGACAGGGGGGACCTATAATTCACCCCTCCACTTT. It encodes CASRDGTGGTYNSPLHF.

This chain uses TRBV7-3 with TRBJ2-6; D gene uncertain. CDR3 length: 15 residues. V lost 3 bases to trimming and J lost 2 bases, with 8 bases between them. Germline CDR1 is SGHTA and CDR2 is FQGTGA. Written as DNA, the CDR3 is TGTGCCAGCAGCTTCGCAAGCACTGGGGCCAACGTCCTGACTTTC. It translates to CASSFASTGANVLTF.